The next 5 T cell receptor beta chains were all read from a single sample in a study of cytomegalovirus exposure and HLA in healthy donors. Repertoires were generated with immunoSEQ multiplex PCR, while TCRdb's copy carries only in-frame clones and drops some. Of around 56,000 clones listed, 93% are singletons. Material: PBMCs. The receptors come from a young woman in good health and CMV-seropositive.

This sequence joins TRBV5-1 and TRBJ1-6, with a tentative D call TRBD1 (6 bases). The V end was cut by 5 bases, the J end by 4 bases, with 13 bases between. CDR3 length: 15 residues. Germline lookup yields CDR1 SGHRS and CDR2 YFSETQ. The chain's CDR3 is CASRTEQGYNSPLHF. CDR3 DNA sequence: TGCGCCAGCAGGACCGAACAGGGATATAATTCACCCCTCCACTTT.

This clone was seen a single time. J is TRBJ1-1 and V is TRBV30, with D uncertain. V was cut by 2 bases and J by 0 bases, with 7 bases left in between. The CDR3 covers 13 residues. Germline V CDR1 and CDR2: GTSNPN, SVGIG (reference sequence). The DNA for the CDR3 is TGTGCCTGGAGTTCCTACCTGAACACTGAAGCTTTCTTT. Its protein is CAWSSYLNTEAFF. Full variable domain (remainder filled in from reference TRBV30 and TRBJ1-1): SQTIHQWPATLVQPVGSPLSLECTVEGTSNPNLYWYRQAAGRGLQLLFYSVGIGQISSEVPQNLSASRPQDRQFILSSKKLLLSDSGFYLCAWSSYLNTEAFFGQGTRLTVV.

CDR3 sequence (DNA): TGTGCCAGCAGCTTTCCAGGGCTTGATGAAAAACTGTTTTTT. Translated: CASSFPGLDEKLFF. The rearrangement uses TRBV7-7 and TRBJ1-4; D is perhaps TRBD1 (5 bases). V was cut by 3 bases and J by 6 bases, with 11 bases left in between. Germline assignment: CDR1 SSHAT and CDR2 FNYEAQ (reference sequence). This CDR3 contains 14 residues.

The V gene is TRBV28, the J gene TRBJ1-2, with 9 positions matching TRBD1. Germline V lookup: CDR1 MDHEN, CDR2 SYDVKM. J gave up 7 bases and V 2 bases, and 5 bases lay outside the gene matches. The CDR3 loop spans 14 amino acids. The CDR3 bases are TGTGCCAGCAGTTTAGGGACAGGGATAGGTGGCTACACCTTC. Protein sequence: CASSLGTGIGGYTF.

The rearrangement links TRBV5-6 to TRBJ2-3; no definite D call. Trimming removed 4 bases from V and 6 bases from J, with 6 bases in between. Germline V gene data show CDR1 as SGHDT and CDR2 as YYEEEE. The CDR3 contains 11 residues. CDR3 sequence: CASSLYDTQYF. DNA of the CDR3: TGTGCCAGCAGCCTCTATGATACGCAGTATTTT. The full variable domain, in which reference TRBV5-6 and TRBJ2-3 provide the parts outside the CDR3, is DAGVTQSPTHLIKTRGQQVTLRCSPKSGHDTVSWYQQALGQGPQFIFQYYEEEERQRGNFPDRFSGHQFPNYSSELNVNALLLGDSALYLCASSLYDTQYFGPGTRLTVL.